The sample holds one count of the clone carrying this T cell receptor beta chain. Generated by immunoSEQ multiplex PCR, the TCRdb table keeps only in-frame clones and is missing some. The sample has about 260,000 clones, around 86% seen once. Trimming removed 1 base from V and 6 bases from J, with 6 bases in between. Germline V CDR1 and CDR2: SGHDN, FVKESK. The CDR3 has 12 residues. This entry comes from a study of blood T cell repertoires in COVID-19. Sequences were obtained from peripheral blood. V gene TRBV14 combines with J gene TRBJ1-2; TRBD1 might be the D (6 bases). The receptor comes from a man aged 35 to 55 with active or convalescent COVID-19. The CDR3, as DNA: TGTGCCAGCAGCCAAGGGGGGCATGGCTACACCTTC. Translating it yields CASSQGGHGYTF.